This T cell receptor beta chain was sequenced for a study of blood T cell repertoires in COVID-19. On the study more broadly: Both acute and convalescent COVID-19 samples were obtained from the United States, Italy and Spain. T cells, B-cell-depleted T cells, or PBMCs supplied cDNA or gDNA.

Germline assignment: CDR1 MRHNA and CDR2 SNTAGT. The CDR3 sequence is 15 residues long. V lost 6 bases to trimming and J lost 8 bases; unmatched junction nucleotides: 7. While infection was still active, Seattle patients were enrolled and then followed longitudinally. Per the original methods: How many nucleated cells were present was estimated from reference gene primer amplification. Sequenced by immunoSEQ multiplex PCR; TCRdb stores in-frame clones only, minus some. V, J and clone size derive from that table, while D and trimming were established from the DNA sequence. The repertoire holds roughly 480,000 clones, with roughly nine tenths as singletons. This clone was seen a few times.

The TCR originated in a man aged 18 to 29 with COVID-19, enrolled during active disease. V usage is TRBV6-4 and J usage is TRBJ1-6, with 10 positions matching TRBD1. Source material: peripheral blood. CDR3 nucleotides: TGTGCCAGCAGCCCGACAGGGGGCGAGGATTCACCCCTCCACTTT. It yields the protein CASSPTGGEDSPLHF.